Listed here are 14 T cell receptor beta chains from one sample, sequenced in a study of T cell clonotyping in hematopoietic cell transplantation. Generated by immunoSEQ multiplex PCR, the TCRdb table keeps only in-frame clones and is missing some. The sample lists some 8,000 clones; roughly 89% were seen once. The sample here was peripheral blood mononuclear cells, taken at the time of graft-versus-host disease after allogeneic stem cell transplant. These receptors were obtained from a male patient between 60 and 69 years old who had an allogeneic stem cell transplant from a related donor, so the T cells may come from the graft donor. Some clones in this sample may be carry-over from other donors' samples.

The chain uses TRBV6-1 and TRBJ1-1; TRBD1 might be the D (5 bases). The CDR3 sequence is 19 residues long. Trimming took off 4 bases at V and 2 bases at J, with 26 bases between the two ends. Germline values: CDR1 MNHNS, CDR2 SASEGT. The CDR3 loop is CASSGTIVRTGPLNTEAFF. CDR3 bases: TGTGCCAGCAGTGGCACAATAGTTAGAACGGGACCCCTAAACACTGAAGCTTTCTTT.

The V gene is TRBV5-1, the J gene TRBJ1-3; D unclear. Germline values: CDR1 SGHRS, CDR2 YFSETQ. The CDR3 loop spans 15 amino acids. The germline V and J ends were trimmed by 5 bases and 0 bases, with 12 bases remaining between them. The CDR3 sequence is CASSINPLSGNTIYF. The CDR3 DNA sequence: TGCGCCAGCAGTATTAATCCACTCTCTGGAAACACCATATATTTT. The full variable domain, its missing parts supplied by reference TRBV5-1 and TRBJ1-3, is KAGVTQTPRYLIKTRGQQVTLSCSPISGHRSVSWYQQTPGQGLQFLFEYFSETQRNKGNFPGRFSGRQFSNSRSEMNVSTLELGDSALYLCASSINPLSGNTIYFGEGSWLTVV.

The chain has TRBV29-1 and TRBJ2-7, with TRBD2 matching 7 bases. The CDR3 runs 13 residues. The V and J ends lost 6 bases and 3 bases, in that order; junction bases with no gene match: 8. Per germline, CDR1 SQVTM and CDR2 ANQGSEA. The DNA for the CDR3 is TGCAGCGTACTCGACCGGACTAGCTACGAGCAGTACTTC. Translation: CSVLDRTSYEQYF.

The chain recombines TRBV10-2 with TRBJ2-7; 9 bases line up with TRBD1. V shed 6 bases, J shed 5 bases, and the junction held 8 bases outside the gene matches. Germline values: CDR1 WSHSY, CDR2 SAAADI. CDR3 length: 14 residues. In DNA form, the CDR3 reads TGCGCCAGCAGGGCCGGGACAGGGATGGACGAGCAGTACTTC. Its protein is CASRAGTGMDEQYF.

The rearrangement links TRBV29-1 to TRBJ2-3, with 12 positions matching TRBD2. CDR1 is SQVTM, CDR2 ANQGSEA, per germline. V lost 5 bases to trimming and J lost 1 base; unmatched junction nucleotides: 10. The CDR3 has 17 amino acids. The CDR3 reads CSVIPELAGGRTDTQYF. Written as DNA, the CDR3 is TGCAGCGTTATCCCGGAACTAGCGGGGGGACGCACAGATACGCAGTATTTT.

This clone was observed once. The chain links TRBV9 to TRBJ2-1, with D maybe TRBD1 (5 bases). The CDR3 is 14 residues long. Germline V gene lookup returns CDR1 SGDLS and CDR2 YYNGEE. The V and J ends lost 6 bases and 7 bases respectively, with 17 bases between them. In DNA, the CDR3 is TGTGCCAGCAACATGGACACGGTTAGAAATGAGCAGTTCTTC. Its translation is CASNMDTVRNEQFF.

The chain links TRBV6-1 to TRBJ2-7; D may be TRBD2 (6 bases). Trimming removed 8 bases from V and 4 bases from J, with 18 bases in between. The CDR3 runs to 14 residues. Looked up from germline, CDR1 is MNHNS and CDR2 is SASEGT. CDR3 sequence: CASPEVEGLYEQYF. DNA for the CDR3: TGTGCCAGCCCTGAAGTGGAGGGGCTGTACGAGCAGTACTTC.

This clone was found once. This rearrangement joins TRBV30 to TRBJ2-1, with D unclear. The germline CDR1 and CDR2 sequences are GTSNPN and SVGIG (reference sequence). The length of the CDR3 is 16 residues. Trimming shortened V by 0 bases and J by 0 bases, and 12 bases separated the two germline ends. The CDR3 loop reads CAWSVVTSSSYNEQFF. In DNA, the CDR3 is TGTGCCTGGAGTGTAGTGACGTCAAGCTCCTACAATGAGCAGTTCTTC.

The chain employs TRBV6-5 and TRBJ1-5, with D unresolved. CDR3 length: 13 residues. Trimming removed 0 bases from V and 7 bases from J, with 7 bases in between. CDR1 is MNHEY and CDR2 is SVGAGI in the germline V gene. The CDR3 spells CASSYSLKQPQHF. CDR3 DNA sequence: TGTGCCAGCAGTTACTCCCTAAAACAGCCCCAGCATTTT.

This chain links TRBV5-1 with TRBJ2-2, with TRBD2 identical over 7 bases. In germline, CDR1 is SGHRS, CDR2 YFSETQ. This CDR3 spans 15 amino acids. Unmatched junction bases numbered 10, after V lost 5 bases and J lost 6 bases. CDR3 residues: CASRSGTTVSGELFF. The DNA of the CDR3 is TGCGCCAGCAGATCCGGGACTACGGTGTCCGGGGAGCTGTTTTTT.

This clone was picked up one time. The chain has TRBV5-1 and TRBJ1-1, with 7 bases that match TRBD1. Germline V gene lookup returns CDR1 SGHRS and CDR2 YFSETQ. CDR3 length: 14 amino acids. The J segment lost 5 bases and the V segment lost 0 bases, leaving 4 bases of the junction unmatched. The CDR3 is CASSLAQGRTEAFF. The CDR3 DNA reads TGCGCCAGCAGCTTGGCACAGGGGCGAACTGAAGCTTTCTTT.

The chain has TRBV15 and TRBJ1-5; no definite D call. The V end was cut by 6 bases, the J end by 2 bases, with 17 bases between. CDR1 LNHNV and CDR2 YYDKDF come from the germline V gene (reference sequence). This CDR3 spans 16 amino acids. CDR3: CATRTDLLGGNQPQHF. The CDR3 DNA reads TGTGCCACCAGGACGGACCTTCTAGGTGGCAATCAGCCCCAGCATTTT.

The chain joins TRBV28 to TRBJ1-5, with TRBD1 identical over 7 bases. V gave up 5 bases and J gave up 11 bases; unmatched junction bases: 12. CDR3 size: 14 residues. Germline V CDR1 and CDR2: MDHEN, SYDVKM. CDR3 DNA: TGTGCCAGCAGTCCCGGACAGGTTTGGGGTGCCCAGCATTTT. This codes for CASSPGQVWGAQHF.

The genes are TRBV28 and TRBJ2-3; 12 bases agree with TRBD2. The CDR3 runs 16 residues. Germline V lookup: CDR1 MDHEN, CDR2 SYDVKM. V shed 6 bases, J shed 0 bases, and the junction held 4 bases outside the gene matches. The CDR3 bases are TGTGCCAGCAGACTAGCGGGGGGTTTTAGCACAGATACGCAGTATTTT. Residues: CASRLAGGFSTDTQYF.